Shown below are 26 T cell receptor beta chains from a single sample sequenced in a study of beta chain features in type 1 diabetes. The authors reverse transcribed all of the isolated RNA, so sequencing captured expressed TCRB transcripts. The method was immunoSEQ multiplex PCR; TCRdb's version includes in-frame clones alone and lacks a portion of them. This table holds 810,000 or so clones, around a sixth found once. The material sequenced was naive CD4+ T cells from blood. These receptors were collected from a woman between 18 and 30 years old in good health.

This clone was counted between two and nine times. The chain couples TRBV5-6 to TRBJ2-1; 14 bases map to TRBD2. J was trimmed by 7 bases and V by 6 bases; bases with no gene match: 9. Looked up from germline, CDR1 is SGHDT and CDR2 is YYEEEE. CDR3 length: 16 residues. CDR3 nucleotide sequence: TGTGCCAGCACCAAGACGGGGACTAGCGGGAGTAATGAGCAGTTCTTC. Encoded protein: CASTKTGTSGSNEQFF. The full variable domain, rest sourced from reference TRBV5-6 and TRBJ2-1, is DAGVTQSPTHLIKTRGQQVTLRCSPKSGHDTVSWYQQALGQGPQFIFQYYEEEERQRGNFPDRFSGHQFPNYSSELNVNALLLGDSALYLCASTKTGTSGSNEQFFGPGTRLTVL.

This clone was found a few times. This chain connects TRBV29-1 to TRBJ2-5, with no clear D. V lost 3 bases and J 2 bases, leaving 13 bases between the germline ends. The CDR3 has 14 residues. The V gene's germline CDR1 is SQVTM and CDR2 ANQGSEA. The CDR3 spells CSVELEPQQETQYF. CDR3 bases: TGCAGCGTTGAGTTAGAGCCCCAACAAGAGACCCAGTACTTC.

This clone was seen a few times. V is TRBV7-2 and J is TRBJ2-1; unclear D gene. Germline V gene data show CDR1 as SGHTA and CDR2 as FQGNSA. V lost 5 bases, J lost 0 bases, and 11 bases lay in between. This CDR3 is built from 15 residues. The CDR3 protein is CASSPLGPSYNEQFF. The CDR3 nucleotides read TGTGCCAGCAGCCCTCTCGGTCCCTCCTACAATGAGCAGTTCTTC.

Comments on this clone: Other DNA sequences from this sample encode an identical CDR3 as well. The chain combines TRBV15 with TRBJ2-4; perhaps TRBD2 as D (5 bases). The CDR3 has 12 residues. Germline V gene lookup returns CDR1 LNHNV and CDR2 YYDKDF (reference sequence). V lost 1 base and J lost 8, with 6 bases in between. The CDR3 spells CATSRARDIQYF. CDR3 sequence (DNA): TGTGCCACCAGCAGAGCGAGGGACATTCAGTACTTC.

This clone was observed a handful of times. V is TRBV21-1 and J is TRBJ2-3; TRBD2 is taken as the D call from the table, unchecked against the DNA. TRBV21-1 is labeled a pseudogene. There are 18 residues in the CDR3. The CDR3, as DNA: TGTGCCAGCAGCAAAGGAGGCGGTTCCCGCCTAAATCTAGATACGCAGTATTTT. It encodes CASSKGGGSRLNLDTQYF.

The chain uses TRBV28 and TRBJ2-7; D might be TRBD1 (6 bases). V dropped 4 bases and J dropped 3 bases, with 19 bases sitting between them. Looked up from germline, CDR1 is MDHEN and CDR2 is SYDVKM. The CDR3 runs to 16 residues. CDR3 DNA sequence: TGTGCCAGCAGTTCGACAGGACTGACAGGTCACTACGAGCAGTACTTC. This codes for CASSSTGLTGHYEQYF.

The rearrangement links TRBV5-4 to TRBJ1-2, with 8 bases identical to TRBD1. CDR1 is SGHNT and CDR2 is YYREEE in the germline V gene (reference sequence). The CDR3 contains 16 residues. V lost 2 bases to trimming and J lost 7 bases; unmatched junction nucleotides: 13. The CDR3 protein is CASSLRSGDRWRGYTF. The CDR3 coding sequence is TGTGCCAGCAGCTTACGGTCGGGGGACAGGTGGCGTGGCTACACCTTC.

This clone was seen only a few times. V and J are TRBV14 and TRBJ1-1; D ambiguous. The V end was cut by 1 base, the J end by 7 bases, with 10 bases between. The CDR3 extends over 13 amino acids. Germline CDR1 SGHDN, CDR2 FVKESK. The CDR3 here is CASSQVFGVEAFF. The CDR3 coding sequence is TGTGCCAGCAGCCAAGTTTTCGGAGTTGAAGCTTTCTTT.

V and J are TRBV5-1 and TRBJ2-3; D is undetermined. The CDR3 is made up of 14 amino acids. Trimming cost V 2 bases and J 2 bases, with 9 bases left between them. Germline loops: CDR1 SGHRS, CDR2 YFSETQ. The CDR3 region is CASSLSSDTDTQYF. For the CDR3, the DNA is TGCGCCAGCAGCTTAAGTTCGGACACAGATACGCAGTATTTT.

There are a few counts of this clone. Other DNA sequences in this sample translate to the same CDR3. The chain uses TRBV19 and TRBJ2-3; D is unresolved. The CDR3 is made up of 11 amino acids. Germline assignment: CDR1 LNHDA and CDR2 SQIVND (reference sequence). V gave up 8 bases and J gave up 5 bases, with 8 bases separating them. CDR3 loop: CASGRKDTQYF. CDR3 nucleotides: TGTGCCAGTGGCCGCAAAGATACGCAGTATTTT.

In its sample, this clone was seen a few times. The V call is TRBV7-8, the J call TRBJ2-1; D not resolved. CDR1 is SGHVS, CDR2 FQNEAQ, per germline. The CDR3 extends over 14 amino acids. The ends were cut back, 3 bases at V and 0 bases at J, with 6 bases in the middle. The CDR3 DNA is TGTGCCAGCAGCTTGCTCATCTCCTACAATGAGCAGTTCTTC. As protein: CASSLLISYNEQFF.

This clone turned up a few times. The rearrangement links TRBV5-1 to TRBJ2-1, with a tentative D call TRBD1 (6 bases). Trimming left V 3 bases short and J 4 bases short, with 14 bases between. CDR1 and CDR2 (germline): SGHRS, YFSETQ. The CDR3 has 15 residues. In nucleotides, the CDR3 is TGCGCCAGCAGCTCAACGACAGGAACTTACAATGAGCAGTTCTTC. This sequence encodes CASSSTTGTYNEQFF.

J is TRBJ2-2 and V is TRBV11-2; D remains unclear. This CDR3 is 13 amino acids long. Germline assignment: CDR1 SGHAT and CDR2 FQNNGV. V was pared by 6 bases and J by 6 bases, with 11 bases between. This CDR3 reads CASRVYNAGELFF. The CDR3 DNA follows: TGTGCCAGCAGGGTATATAACGCCGGGGAGCTGTTTTTT.

The chain combines TRBV4-2 with TRBJ2-5, with 9 bases identical to TRBD1. Losses at the gene ends were 5 bases for V and 5 bases for J; bases not matched to a gene: 9. The CDR3 contains 15 residues. CDR1 and CDR2 from the germline V gene are LGHNA and YNFKEQ. CDR3 nucleotides: TGTGCCAGCAGCTTGCAGGGACAGGGAGTGGAGACCCAGTACTTC. It specifies CASSLQGQGVETQYF.

This clone came up a few times. This chain connects TRBV6-5 to TRBJ2-5; D possibly corresponds to TRBD2 (5 bases). CDR1 and CDR2 (germline): MNHEY, SVGAGI. Deletions cut 8 bases from V and 0 bases from J, with 10 bases between. The CDR3 loop spans 13 amino acids. CDR3 region: CASSIAYQETQYF. The CDR3 DNA reads as TGTGCCAGCTCCATAGCGTACCAAGAGACCCAGTACTTC.

V gene TRBV7-9 combines with J gene TRBJ1-2; the D gene is possibly TRBD1 (6 bases). The germline V and J ends were trimmed by 2 bases and 3 bases, with 19 bases remaining between them. CDR1 SEHNR and CDR2 FQNEAQ come from the germline V gene (reference sequence). The CDR3 totals 17 residues. The CDR3 sequence is CASSLLQGPRNDYGYTF. CDR3 nucleotide sequence: TGTGCCAGCAGCTTATTACAGGGACCGAGGAACGACTATGGCTACACCTTC. Full variable domain (missing parts from reference TRBV7-9 and TRBJ1-2): DTGVSQNPRHKITKRGQNVTFRCDPISEHNRLYWYRQTLGQGPEFLTYFQNEAQLEKSRLLSDRFSAERPKGSFSTLEIQRTEQGDSAMYLCASSLLQGPRNDYGYTFGSGTRLTVV.

This clone occurred a few times. This chain links TRBV5-1 with TRBJ2-1; maybe TRBD1 (5 bases). The V end was cut by 2 bases, the J end by 6 bases, with 15 bases between. The V gene's germline CDR1 is SGHRS and CDR2 YFSETQ. This CDR3 has 15 amino acids. The CDR3 loop is CASSLGFQGRNEQFF. DNA of the CDR3: TGCGCCAGCAGCTTAGGATTTCAGGGTCGCAATGAGCAGTTCTTC.

The J gene is TRBJ2-7, the V gene TRBV7-9; unclear D gene. The CDR3 runs 18 residues. The germline gives CDR1 SEHNR, CDR2 FQNEAQ (reference sequence). Trimming pared 1 base from V and 1 base from J, leaving 20 bases between. The CDR3 DNA reads as TGTGCCAGCAGCTTAGAATCGCCCGGAAAGCTTATGTCCTACGAGCAGTACTTC. It is translated as CASSLESPGKLMSYEQYF.

The chain is built from TRBV11-2 and TRBJ1-1; no clear D gene. CDR3 length equals 13 residues. The germline V gene encodes CDR1 SGHAT and CDR2 FQNNGV. V was cut by 1 base and J by 11 bases, with 14 bases left in between. The CDR3: CASSLGTQELAFF. The CDR3 bases are TGTGCCAGCAGCTTAGGTACCCAGGAGCTTGCTTTCTTT.

In this sample, this clone turned up a few times. This chain joins TRBV28 and TRBJ1-4; D not certain. The V end was cut by 7 bases, the J end by 5 bases, with 17 bases between. The CDR3 consists of 15 residues. The germline V gene has CDR1 MDHEN and CDR2 SYDVKM. The CDR3 DNA reads TGTGCCAGCACCGCCGGGATAGGCCCCAATGAAAAACTGTTTTTT. Translation gives CASTAGIGPNEKLFF. Full variable domain (remainder filled in from reference TRBV28 and TRBJ1-4): DVKVTQSSRYLVKRTGEKVFLECVQDMDHENMFWYRQDPGLGLRLIYFSYDVKMKEKGDIPEGYSVSREKKERFSLILESASTNQTSMYLCASTAGIGPNEKLFFGSGTQLSVL.

This clone was seen a few times. This chain connects TRBV28 to TRBJ2-1; D ambiguous. V gave up 6 bases and J gave up 2 bases, with 11 bases separating them. The CDR3 sequence is 14 residues long. Germline CDR1 and CDR2: MDHEN and SYDVKM. Here the CDR3 DNA reads TGTGCCAGCAGCCCAATCATAGCCTACAATGAGCAGTTCTTC. It codes for CASSPIIAYNEQFF. The variable domain in full, completed from reference TRBV28 and TRBJ2-1, reads DVKVTQSSRYLVKRTGEKVFLECVQDMDHENMFWYRQDPGLGLRLIYFSYDVKMKEKGDIPEGYSVSREKKERFSLILESASTNQTSMYLCASSPIIAYNEQFFGPGTRLTVL.

The chain is built from TRBV11-2 and TRBJ2-1, with TRBD2 matching 12 bases. Germline CDR1 SGHAT, CDR2 FQNNGV. The CDR3 totals 16 residues. V shed 6 bases and J 9 bases; nucleotides not matched to a gene: 12. The CDR3 protein is CASRGLTSGRKSEQFF. CDR3 sequence (DNA): TGTGCCAGCAGGGGCCTAACTAGCGGGAGGAAGAGTGAGCAGTTCTTC.

This rearrangement joins TRBV15 to TRBJ2-3; tentatively, D is TRBD1 or TRBD2 (6 bases each). Germline CDR1 and CDR2: LNHNV and YYDKDF (reference sequence). Trimming cost V 8 bases and J 0 bases, with 12 bases left between them. CDR3 length: 14 amino acids. CDR3: CATSPGASTDTQYF. CDR3 bases: TGTGCCACCTCCCCGGGGGCGAGCACAGATACGCAGTATTTT.

The chain combines TRBV18 with TRBJ2-7; D gene uncertain. Germline values: CDR1 KGHSH, CDR2 LQKENI. The CDR3 runs to 14 residues. Trimming took off 3 bases at V and 3 bases at J, with 12 bases between the two ends. The CDR3: CASSPGPSDYEQYF. The CDR3 DNA follows: TGTGCCAGCTCACCCGGGCCTTCCGACTACGAGCAGTACTTC.

The CDR3 loop reads CASSVAAYSGNTIYF. The CDR3 DNA follows: TGTGCCAGCAGCGTAGCTGCGTACTCTGGAAACACCATATATTTT. V gene TRBV9 combines with J gene TRBJ1-3; D unclear. CDR1 is SGDLS and CDR2 is YYNGEE in the germline V gene. V lost 0 bases and J lost 0, with 7 bases in between. This CDR3 has 15 amino acids. Based on the CDR3 plus reference TRBV9 and TRBJ1-3, the full variable domain is DSGVTQTPKHLITATGQRVTLRCSPRSGDLSVYWYQQSLDQGLQFLIQYYNGEERAKGNILERFSAQQFPDLHSELNLSSLELGDSALYFCASSVAAYSGNTIYFGEGSWLTVV.

The chain's CDR3 is CASSLELGGHGYTF. CDR3 coding DNA: TGTGCCAGCAGCTTAGAATTGGGGGGCCATGGCTACACCTTC. The chain recombines TRBV11-2 with TRBJ1-2, with D perhaps matching TRBD1 (6 bases). Trimming removed 0 bases at V and 6 bases at J, with 11 bases between. CDR1 and CDR2 (germline): SGHAT, FQNNGV. The CDR3 is made up of 14 amino acids.